The clone carrying this TCR beta chain was counted only a few times. These data come from a study of blood T cell repertoires in COVID-19. About the research overall: COVID-19 samples, acute and convalescent, were from the United States, Italy and Spain. PBMCs, B-cell-depleted T cells, or T cells provided the cDNA or gDNA that made up the material.

Authors' processing steps: How many nucleated cells were present was estimated from reference gene primer amplification. Libraries were prepared by immunoSEQ multiplex PCR; TCRdb keeps only in-frame clonotypes and omits some of them. The V and J calls and the clone size are those of that table, but D and trimming were determined from the DNA. The sample records 150,000 to 200,000 clones, approximately 83% being singletons. V was pared by 3 bases and J by 8 bases, with 10 bases of the junction left unmatched. Germline CDR1 and CDR2: SGHRS and YFSETQ. The CDR3 runs 15 residues. The clonotype comes from a woman older than 75 with active or convalescent COVID-19. The J gene is TRBJ2-1, the V gene TRBV5-1, with TRBD1 matching over 8 bases. Sequencing used peripheral blood. CDR3 sequence: CASSSGQGIWDEQFF. The CDR3 bases are TGCGCCAGCAGCTCAGGACAGGGAATTTGGGATGAGCAGTTCTTC.